One sample yielded the 19 T cell receptor beta chains listed below, sequenced in a study of CD8+ T cells in alopecia areata. The sequencing template was cDNA reverse transcribed from extracted RNA. Sequencing was performed with immunoSEQ multiplex PCR; in TCRdb, only in-frame clones are kept and a portion is missing. The data show approximately 90,000 clones, about two thirds seen once. Treatment indicated: oral pan-JAK inhibitor, 5-10 mg twice daily. Source: CD8+ T cells sorted from blood, taken at week 44, from a patient treated with tofacitinib. These receptors originate from a human donor with alopecia areata.

The CDR3 loop reads CAISAASGGHNEQFF. The CDR3 DNA reads TGTGCCATCAGTGCAGCTAGCGGGGGACACAATGAGCAGTTCTTC. The chain couples TRBV10-3 to TRBJ2-1; 10 bases map to TRBD2. With V trimmed by 4 bases and J by 5 bases, 5 bases remained unmatched. The CDR3 runs to 15 residues. CDR1 ENHRY and CDR2 SYGVKD come from the germline V gene.

This clone was seen a handful of times. The chain employs TRBV5-8 and TRBJ2-5; D may be TRBD2 (5 bases). V was clipped by 4 bases and J by 5 bases, with 24 bases between them. Per the germline V gene, CDR1 is SGHTS and CDR2 is YDEGEE. There are 17 residues in the CDR3. The CDR3 region is CASSQHWERRLRETQYF. The CDR3 region has the DNA TGTGCCAGCAGCCAACATTGGGAGCGGAGGCTAAGGGAGACCCAGTACTTC.

The chain carries TRBV6-1 and TRBJ1-2; D unclear. Germline V CDR1 and CDR2: MNHNS, SASEGT. This CDR3 spans 10 amino acids. Trimming removed 10 bases at V and 7 bases at J, with 10 bases between. The CDR3 region is CATSRVGYTF. The CDR3 nucleotides read TGTGCCACCTCACGTGTTGGCTACACCTTC.

V usage is TRBV12-5 and J usage is TRBJ1-2; no clear D. The germline V gene has CDR1 LGHNT and CDR2 FRNRAP. This CDR3 region has 13 residues. The V end was cut by 0 bases, the J end by 6 bases, with 8 bases between. This CDR3 reads CASGLVPDNGYTF. The CDR3, as DNA: TGTGCTAGTGGTTTGGTACCCGATAATGGCTACACCTTC.

The chain couples TRBV14 to TRBJ1-2; 8 nucleotides align to TRBD1. The CDR3 covers 16 residues. V gave up 4 bases and J gave up 5 bases; unmatched junction bases: 12. From germline, CDR1 is SGHDN and CDR2 FVKESK. The CDR3 DNA follows: TGTGCCAGCAGCCGCATTCCGGGACAGGTCCTATATGGCTACACCTTC. Protein: CASSRIPGQVLYGYTF.

The chain is built from TRBV11-1 and TRBJ2-7, with D unclear. The germline V gene has CDR1 SGHAT and CDR2 FQDESV (reference sequence). The CDR3 is 15 residues long. Trimming shortened V by 2 bases and J by 0 bases, and 11 bases separated the two germline ends. The DNA of the CDR3 is TGTGCCAGCAGCTTAAACGGAGAGAGCTCCTACGAGCAGTACTTC. Protein product: CASSLNGESSYEQYF. Using reference TRBV11-1 and TRBJ2-7 for the parts outside the CDR3, the full variable domain is EAEVAQSPRYKITEKSQAVAFWCDPISGHATLYWYRQILGQGPELLVQFQDESVVDDSQLPKDRFSAERLKGVDSTLKIQPAELGDSAMYLCASSLNGESSYEQYFGPGTRLTVT.

There are a few counts of this clone. This sequence joins TRBV7-2 and TRBJ2-1; D not certain. The ends were cut back, 0 bases at V and 6 bases at J, with 6 bases in the middle. Germline CDR1 SGHTA, CDR2 FQGNSA. This CDR3 has 13 amino acids. This CDR3 is CASSLARSNEQFF. As DNA, the CDR3 is TGTGCCAGCAGCTTAGCGCGGAGCAATGAGCAGTTCTTC.

Only one count was recorded for this clone. This chain links TRBV10-3 with TRBJ1-2; TRBD1 agrees at 9 bases. Trimming took 5 bases from V and 8 from J; bases not matched to a gene: 9. CDR3 length equals 14 residues. Germline V gene lookup returns CDR1 ENHRY and CDR2 SYGVKD. As DNA, the CDR3 is TGTGCCATCAGTACTCCTGGACAGGGGCACGGCTACACCTTC. Translation: CAISTPGQGHGYTF.

In its sample, this clone was seen a few times. This chain's CDR3 is CASSPKAVPSYEQYF. The CDR3 DNA is TGTGCCAGCAGCCCCAAGGCAGTCCCCTCCTACGAGCAGTACTTC. The chain employs TRBV7-6 and TRBJ2-7; D not resolved. This CDR3 has 15 amino acids. V was cut by 5 bases and J by 0 bases, with 14 bases left in between. Germline V gene lookup returns CDR1 SGHVS and CDR2 FNYEAQ.

This chain links TRBV2 with TRBJ2-7; 7 nucleotides match TRBD2. V was pared by 4 bases and J by 5 bases, with 8 bases of the junction left unmatched. Germline V gene data show CDR1 as SNHLY and CDR2 as FYNNEI. The CDR3 consists of 14 residues. CDR3 sequence: CASSATSVNDEQYF. CDR3 bases: TGTGCCAGCAGTGCTACTAGCGTCAACGACGAGCAGTACTTC.

The rearrangement uses TRBV29-1 and TRBJ1-5; no reliable D call. The V and J ends lost 5 bases and 5 bases respectively, with 13 bases between them. Germline V gene lookup returns CDR1 SQVTM and CDR2 ANQGSEA. This CDR3 is 13 amino acids long. CDR3 residues: CSVQEAAYQPQHF. The CDR3 DNA reads as TGCAGCGTTCAGGAGGCAGCATATCAGCCCCAGCATTTT.

Ten or more counts support this clone. The chain carries TRBV4-2 and TRBJ1-5; tentatively, D is TRBD1 (5 bases). This CDR3 is 17 amino acids long. Germline V gene sequence: CDR1 LGHNA, CDR2 YNFKEQ. The ends were cut back, 0 bases at V and 0 bases at J, with 12 bases in the middle. The CDR3 sequence: CASSQDGGLTSNQPQHF. CDR3 nucleotides: TGTGCCAGCAGCCAAGACGGGGGACTAACTAGCAATCAGCCCCAGCATTTT.

The genes are TRBV2 and TRBJ1-5; a possible D gene is TRBD1 (6 bases). The CDR3 is 14 amino acids. Looked up from germline, CDR1 is SNHLY and CDR2 is FYNNEI. The germline V and J ends were trimmed by 4 bases and 2 bases, with 9 bases remaining between them. Here the CDR3 reads CASSGNRGNQPQHF. The CDR3 DNA reads as TGTGCCAGCAGTGGTAACAGGGGCAATCAGCCCCAGCATTTT. Using reference TRBV2 and TRBJ1-5 for the parts outside the CDR3, the full variable domain is EPEVTQTPSHQVTQMGQEVILRCVPISNHLYFYWYRQILGQKVEFLVSFYNNEISEKSEIFDDQFSVERPDGSNFTLKIRSTKLEDSAMYFCASSGNRGNQPQHFGDGTRLSIL.

The rearrangement joins TRBV4-1 to TRBJ1-2; maybe TRBD1 (5 bases). Trimming shortened V by 4 bases and J by 4 bases, and 16 bases separated the two germline ends. Germline lookup yields CDR1 MGHRA and CDR2 YSYEKL. The CDR3 runs to 15 residues. CDR3 in DNA: TGCGCCAGCAGCCCAGTCCAGGGAGGCCCCTATGGCTACACCTTC. Its translation: CASSPVQGGPYGYTF.

The chain uses TRBV10-2 and TRBJ2-7, with a weak D call TRBD1 (6 bases). This CDR3 is 12 amino acids long. CDR1 and CDR2 (germline): WSHSY, SAAADI. The V end lost 8 bases, the J end lost 5 bases, and 13 bases lay between the germline ends. In DNA form, the CDR3 reads TGCGCCAGCTCACAGGGTAACCACGAGCAGTACTTC. This gives the protein CASSQGNHEQYF.

This clone was observed a handful of times. This chain connects TRBV27 to TRBJ2-2, with D perhaps TRBD2 (6 bases). Trimming pared 7 bases from V and 7 bases from J, leaving 19 bases between. CDR3 length equals 15 residues. The germline V gene has CDR1 MNHEY and CDR2 SMNVEV (reference sequence). The CDR3 DNA is TGTGCCAGCACAGGAGCGGGCGGGGTTCACGGGGAGCTGTTTTTT. It is translated as CASTGAGGVHGELFF.

The rearrangement links TRBV6-6 to TRBJ1-1; no clear D. The germline gives CDR1 MNHNY, CDR2 SVGAGI (reference sequence). This CDR3 spans 15 amino acids. The V end lost 2 bases, the J end lost 1 base, and 11 bases lay between the germline ends. The CDR3: CASSYPAAENTEAFF. The CDR3, as DNA: TGTGCCAGCAGTTACCCCGCAGCGGAGAACACTGAAGCTTTCTTT.

This chain links TRBV4-3 with TRBJ2-1; tentative D call: TRBD2 (5 bases). Germline loops: CDR1 LGHNA, CDR2 YSLEER. The CDR3 is 13 residues long. The germline V and J ends were trimmed by 0 bases and 12 bases, with 12 bases remaining between them. The CDR3, as DNA: TGCGCCAGCAGCCAAGATGAAGGCGGGTGGCAGTTCTTC. Amino acid sequence: CASSQDEGGWQFF.

The rearrangement joins TRBV5-1 to TRBJ1-2, with TRBD1 matching 7 bases. Germline-derived CDR1 and CDR2 are SGHRS and YFSETQ. V lost 4 bases, J lost 8 bases, and 5 bases stayed unmatched. This CDR3 is 12 amino acids long. The CDR3 loop is CASSEDREGYTF. Here the CDR3 DNA reads TGCGCCAGCAGCGAAGACAGGGAAGGCTACACCTTC.